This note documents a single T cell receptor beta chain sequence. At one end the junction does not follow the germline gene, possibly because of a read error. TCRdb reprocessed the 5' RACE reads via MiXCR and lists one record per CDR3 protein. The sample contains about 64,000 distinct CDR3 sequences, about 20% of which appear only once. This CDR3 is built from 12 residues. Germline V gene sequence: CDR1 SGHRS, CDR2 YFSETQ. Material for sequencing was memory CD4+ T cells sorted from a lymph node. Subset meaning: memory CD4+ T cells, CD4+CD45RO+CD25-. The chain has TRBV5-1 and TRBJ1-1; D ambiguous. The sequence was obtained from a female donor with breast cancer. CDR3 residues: CANSFGGTEAFF. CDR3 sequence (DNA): TGCGCCAACAGCTTTGGTGGGACTGAAGCTTTCTTT.